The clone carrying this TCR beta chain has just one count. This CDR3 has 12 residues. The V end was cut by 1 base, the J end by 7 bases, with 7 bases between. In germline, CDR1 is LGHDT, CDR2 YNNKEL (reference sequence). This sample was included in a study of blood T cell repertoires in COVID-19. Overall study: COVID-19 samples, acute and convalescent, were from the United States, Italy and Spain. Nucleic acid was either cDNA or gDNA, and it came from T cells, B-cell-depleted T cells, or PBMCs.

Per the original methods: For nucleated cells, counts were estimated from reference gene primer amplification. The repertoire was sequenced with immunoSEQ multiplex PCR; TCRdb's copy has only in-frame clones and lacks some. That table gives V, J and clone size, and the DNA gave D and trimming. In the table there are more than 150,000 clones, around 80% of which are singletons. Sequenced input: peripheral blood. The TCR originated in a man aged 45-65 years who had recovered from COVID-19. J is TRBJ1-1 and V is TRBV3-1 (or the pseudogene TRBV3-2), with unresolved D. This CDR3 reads CASSQGGDEAFF. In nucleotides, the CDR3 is TGTGCCAGCAGCCAAGGGGGAGATGAAGCTTTCTTT.